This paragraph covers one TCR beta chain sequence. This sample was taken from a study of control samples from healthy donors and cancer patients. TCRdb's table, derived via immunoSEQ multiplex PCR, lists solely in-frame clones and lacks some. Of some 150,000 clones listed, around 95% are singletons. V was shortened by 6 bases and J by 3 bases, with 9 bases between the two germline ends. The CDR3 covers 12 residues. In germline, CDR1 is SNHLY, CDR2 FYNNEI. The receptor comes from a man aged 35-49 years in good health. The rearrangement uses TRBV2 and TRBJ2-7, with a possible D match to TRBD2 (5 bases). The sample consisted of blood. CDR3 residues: CASRAGVYEQYF. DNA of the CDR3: TGTGCCAGCAGAGCCGGGGTCTACGAGCAGTACTTC.